A single sample gave rise to the 8 T cell receptor beta chains below, sequenced in a study of blood T cell repertoires in COVID-19. Assay: immunoSEQ multiplex PCR; the TCRdb copy retains only in-frame clones and omits some. The table shows 250,000 to 300,000 clones, with about 90% occurring only once. The sequenced sample consisted of PBMCs or T cells enriched from blood (not recorded which). The receptor set was obtained from a woman in her fifties or sixties who had been exposed to COVID-19.

This clone was observed once. The rearrangement links TRBV20-1 to TRBJ1-2; D uncertain. CDR1 is DFQATT, CDR2 SNEGSKA, per germline (reference sequence). V lost 3 bases and J lost 8, with 10 bases in between. The length of the CDR3 is 11 residues. CDR3 DNA sequence: TGCAGTGCTAGCAAACTTTCGGGCTACACCTTC. Its protein is CSASKLSGYTF.

The chain recombines TRBV11-2 with TRBJ2-5; possibly TRBD2 for D (5 bases). The V gene's germline CDR1 is SGHAT and CDR2 FQNNGV. The V end lost 0 bases, the J end lost 9 bases, and 11 bases lay between the germline ends. The CDR3 has 13 amino acids. In DNA, the CDR3 is TGTGCCAGCAGCTTAGAATCATCGGGGTCCCAGTACTTC. It encodes CASSLESSGSQYF. Looking up the rest from reference TRBV11-2 and TRBJ2-5 gives the full variable domain: EAGVAQSPRYKIIEKRQSVAFWCNPISGHATLYWYQQILGQGPKLLIQFQNNGVVDDSQLPKDRFSAERLKGVDSTLKIQPAKLEDSAVYLCASSLESSGSQYFGPGTRLLVL.

This clone was recorded only once. The rearrangement links TRBV7-9 to TRBJ1-2; 12 positions agree with TRBD1. Trimming cost V 5 bases and J 5 bases; bases outside gene matches: 6. CDR1 is SEHNR and CDR2 is FQNEAQ in the germline V gene (reference sequence). CDR3 length: 15 residues. CDR3 amino acids: CASSIGTGGGYGYTF. DNA for the CDR3: TGTGCCAGCAGCATCGGGACAGGGGGCGGGTATGGCTACACCTTC.

The chain employs TRBV5-6 and TRBJ2-2; TRBD2 aligns across 7 bases. Germline V gives CDR1 SGHDT, CDR2 YYEEEE. The trim removed 3 bases at V and 3 bases at J, leaving 8 bases unmatched. CDR3 length: 16 residues. As DNA, the CDR3 is TGTGCCAGCAGCTGGGGGAGGGACTTGTACACCGGGGAGCTGTTTTTT. It translates to CASSWGRDLYTGELFF.

The genes are TRBV6-2 or TRBV6-3 and TRBJ2-6; TRBD1 matches at 8 bases. V gave up 4 bases and J gave up 1 base; unmatched junction bases: 9. The CDR3 loop spans 18 amino acids. Germline assignment: CDR1 MNHEY and CDR2 SVGEGT. CDR3 in amino acids: CASSLSVRGRSGANVLTF. The CDR3, as DNA: TGTGCCAGCAGTTTATCGGTCAGGGGGCGTTCTGGGGCCAACGTCCTGACTTTC.

This clone was recorded once. The V and J genes are TRBV6-5 and TRBJ2-7; D possibly corresponds to TRBD1 (6 bases). The length of the CDR3 is 16 residues. V was pared by 1 base and J by 2 bases, with 15 bases between. Germline V gene sequence: CDR1 MNHEY, CDR2 SVGAGI. The CDR3 spells CASSYFALDSPYEQYF. The CDR3 DNA reads as TGTGCCAGCAGTTACTTCGCCCTGGACAGCCCCTACGAGCAGTACTTC.

The V and J genes are TRBV20-1 and TRBJ2-7; D uncertain. Germline CDR1 is DFQATT and CDR2 is SNEGSKA (reference sequence). The CDR3 length is 12 residues. Between the trimmed V and J ends, which lost 3 bases and 1 base, there was a span of 7 bases. Here the CDR3 DNA reads TGCAGTGCTAGTTCACTGTCCTACGAGCAGTACTTC. Translated: CSASSLSYEQYF.

The J gene is TRBJ2-3, the V gene TRBV28, with D perhaps matching TRBD1 (5 bases). In germline, CDR1 is MDHEN, CDR2 SYDVKM. CDR3 length: 16 residues. The V end was cut by 1 base, the J end by 3 bases, with 14 bases between. CDR3 loop: CASSLSGRAVTDTQYF. The CDR3 region has the DNA TGTGCCAGCAGTTTATCCGGCAGGGCGGTTACAGATACGCAGTATTTT.